Presented here are 9 T cell receptor beta chains from one specimen sequenced in a study of blood T cell repertoires in COVID-19. Assay: immunoSEQ multiplex PCR; the TCRdb copy retains only in-frame clones and omits some. The data show approximately 190,000 clones, under 85% seen once. Sequencing used peripheral blood. These receptors were taken from a woman aged 40 to 50 with acute or convalescent COVID-19.

The chain employs TRBV19 and TRBJ1-2, with 8 positions matching TRBD1. The CDR3 totals 15 residues. Germline V gives CDR1 LNHDA, CDR2 SQIVND (reference sequence). Trimming cost V 11 bases and J 6 bases; bases outside gene matches: 17. Here the CDR3 reads CAAGPTDRAYDGYTF. The CDR3 DNA is TGTGCCGCGGGGCCCACGGACAGGGCTTACGATGGCTACACCTTC. Full variable domain (outside the CDR3, taken from reference TRBV19 and TRBJ1-2): DGGITQSPKYLFRKEGQNVTLSCEQNLNHDAMYWYRQDPGQGLRLIYYSQIVNDFQKGDIAEGYSVSREKKESFPLTVTSAQKNPTAFYLCAAGPTDRAYDGYTFGSGTRLTVV.

In this sample, this clone turned up a few times. The genes are TRBV19 and TRBJ2-1; 12 bases are shared with TRBD2. Unmatched junction bases numbered 4, after V lost 1 base and J lost 0 bases. Germline CDR1 reads LNHDA; CDR2 reads SQIVND (reference sequence). The CDR3 loop spans 18 amino acids. The CDR3 DNA is TGTGCCAGTAGTATAGCGCTAGCGGGGGGGAGCTCCTACAATGAGCAGTTCTTC. It is translated as CASSIALAGGSSYNEQFF.

This clone was detected a few times. This rearrangement joins TRBV30 to TRBJ2-1; TRBD2 agrees at 8 bases. This CDR3 is built from 13 residues. CDR1 GTSNPN and CDR2 SVGIG come from the germline V gene (reference sequence). With 2 bases clipped from V and 7 bases from J, the junction kept 4 bases outside the gene matches. CDR3 sequence: CAWSPAGVNEQFF. DNA for the CDR3: TGTGCCTGGAGTCCAGCGGGAGTTAATGAGCAGTTCTTC.

V and J are TRBV5-1 and TRBJ1-4, with D uncertain. Between the trimmed V and J ends, which lost 4 bases and 8 bases, there was a span of 15 bases. The CDR3 runs to 14 residues. Germline-derived CDR1 and CDR2 are SGHRS and YFSETQ. The CDR3 reads CASSPFGLDEKLFF. The CDR3, as DNA: TGCGCCAGCAGCCCATTCGGACTCGACGAAAAACTGTTTTTT.

This chain connects TRBV10-3 to TRBJ1-1; D may be TRBD1 (5 bases). Germline CDR1 is ENHRY and CDR2 is SYGVKD. V was trimmed by 4 bases and J by 7 bases, leaving 13 bases between them. The CDR3 totals 13 residues. CDR3 amino acids: CAISVGAKIEAFF. The CDR3 nucleotides are TGTGCCATCAGTGTTGGGGCTAAAATTGAAGCTTTCTTT.

This chain uses TRBV5-1 with TRBJ2-5, with TRBD2 matching over 8 bases. The germline gives CDR1 SGHRS, CDR2 YFSETQ. CDR3 length equals 14 residues. The J segment lost 3 bases and the V segment lost 8 bases, leaving 9 bases of the junction unmatched. The CDR3 reads CASASGGPKETQYF. DNA for the CDR3: TGCGCCAGTGCCTCGGGGGGGCCAAAAGAGACCCAGTACTTC.

This clone has only one observation. The chain uses TRBV7-9 and TRBJ1-2, with D unclear. V dropped 1 base and J dropped 4 bases, with 7 bases sitting between them. The CDR3 extends over 13 amino acids. Germline V gene lookup returns CDR1 SEHNR and CDR2 FQNEAQ (reference sequence). DNA of the CDR3: TGTGCCAGCAGCTTAGGGGCAGGCTATGGCTACACCTTC. As protein: CASSLGAGYGYTF.

The gene calls are TRBV6-5 and TRBJ2-7; the match to TRBD2 covers 8 bases. Losses at the gene ends were 6 bases for V and 6 bases for J; bases not matched to a gene: 13. Germline CDR1 MNHEY, CDR2 SVGAGI. The CDR3 has 15 amino acids. CDR3: CASRATLAGGREQYF. The CDR3 DNA sequence: TGTGCCAGCAGAGCGACATTGGCGGGGGGTCGCGAGCAGTACTTC.

The chain uses TRBV24-1 and TRBJ2-2; tentatively, D is TRBD2 (7 bases). Germline V lookup: CDR1 KGHDR, CDR2 SFDVKD. This CDR3 is 18 amino acids long. The V gene lost 4 bases and the J gene lost 5 bases, with 22 bases spanning the gap. In nucleotides, the CDR3 is TGTGCCACCAGTGACCCCACCCTCCCCGCGGGGGCTACCGGGGAGCTGTTTTTT. Its translation: CATSDPTLPAGATGELFF.